The T cell receptor (beta chain) described here comes from a study of blood T cell repertoires in COVID-19. For recovered donors of Cohort 3, there were two negative PCRs, clearance, or symptom resolution. Assay: immunoSEQ multiplex PCR; the TCRdb copy retains only in-frame clones and omits some. The repertoire has about 230,000 clones, 70% to 90% of them found once; the top ten carry 9.5% to 14%. Germline V lookup: CDR1 ENHRY, CDR2 SYGVKD. Trimming left V 0 bases short and J 5 bases short, with 8 bases between. This CDR3 has 14 residues. The chain joins TRBV10-3 to TRBJ1-5; D not resolved. The sequenced sample consisted of PBMCs or T cells enriched from blood (not recorded which). The receptor comes from a man aged 25-40 years who had recovered from COVID-19. CDR3 in amino acids: CAISESSDYQPQHF. The CDR3, as DNA: TGTGCCATCAGTGAGTCATCAGATTATCAGCCCCAGCATTTT.